These T cell receptor beta chains were read from a single sample in a study of blood T cells in healthy people across ages. TCRdb re-called the 5' RACE reads through MiXCR, storing one row per CDR3 protein. The sample has approximately 690,000 distinct CDR3 sequences, less than 45% seen once. Sequenced material: blood. The receptors come from a man older than 75 in good health. Each CDR3 is given with its conserved first and last residue. The order of the fields is CDR3 length, clone size, V gene, J gene, D gene, CDR3 DNA, CDR3 protein. A D gene is named only where the DNA matches it firmly. The size field is filled for only some rows; it gives once, few, many or a size class.

length: 16
size: once
V: TRBV6-1
J: TRBJ2-5
D: -
DNA: TGTGCCAGCAGTGAAGCGCTCAGGGGCGCGAGGGAGACCCAGTACTTC
CDR3: CASSEALRGARETQYF

length: 14
size: -
V: TRBV7-2
J: TRBJ1-2
D: -
DNA: TGTGCCAGCAGCTTAGAGAGGGGTGACTATGGCTACACCTTC
CDR3: CASSLERGDYGYTF

length: 15
size: -
V: TRBV4-1
J: TRBJ1-3
D: -
DNA: TGCGCCAGCAGCCACCCAGGGGTCTCTGGAAACACCATATATTTT
CDR3: CASSHPGVSGNTIYF

length: 13
size: few
V: TRBV29-1
J: TRBJ2-3
D: -
DNA: TGCAGCGTCAGACAGGGAGGCGGAGATACGCAGTATTTT
CDR3: CSVRQGGGDTQYF

length: 14
size: -
V: TRBV6-5
J: TRBJ2-7
D: -
DNA: TGTGCCAGCACCTCGGGACGGACCAGCTACGAGCAGTACTTC
CDR3: CASTSGRTSYEQYF

length: 14
size: once
V: TRBV7-2
J: TRBJ1-5
D: -
DNA: TGTGCCAGCAGCCGAGGGGGGAATAGCCAGCCCCAGCATTTT
CDR3: CASSRGGNSQPQHF

length: 15
size: -
V: TRBV7-2
J: TRBJ1-2
D: TRBD1
DNA: TGTGCCAGCAGCTTAGGGCCGGACAGGGAAAGGGGCTACACCTTC
CDR3: CASSLGPDRERGYTF

length: 14
size: -
V: TRBV24-1
J: TRBJ2-2
D: -
DNA: TGTGCCTCCTCTCTGTGGAGGAACACCGGGGAGCTGTTTTTT
CDR3: CASSLWRNTGELFF

length: 15
size: -
V: TRBV5-1
J: TRBJ2-7
D: TRBD2
DNA: TGCGCCAGCGGCCCGGGACGAGCGGGGATGTACGAGCAGTACTTC
CDR3: CASGPGRAGMYEQYF

length: 15
size: -
V: TRBV20-1
J: TRBJ2-1
D: -
DNA: TGCAGTGCTCCCCAAGGGGGGGATTCCTACAATGAGCAGTTTTTC
CDR3: CSAPQGGDSYNEQFF

length: 11
size: many
V: TRBV29-1
J: TRBJ2-1
D: -
DNA: TGCAGTACACGGCCTGGGGATGAGCAGTTCTTC
CDR3: CSTRPGDEQFF

length: 13
size: many
V: TRBV14
J: TRBJ2-7
D: -
DNA: TGTGCCAGCAGCCAAGTAATGTCCCACGAGCAGTACTTC
CDR3: CASSQVMSHEQYF

length: 18
size: few
V: TRBV24-1
J: TRBJ2-3
D: TRBD2
DNA: TGTGCCACCAGTGATTCCCGACTAGCGGGAGGGCCGAGAGATACGCAGTATTTT
CDR3: CATSDSRLAGGPRDTQYF

length: 13
size: -
V: TRBV7-2
J: TRBJ2-7
D: -
DNA: TGTGTCAGCAGCTTACCGACTAACTACGAGCAGTACTTC
CDR3: CVSSLPTNYEQYF

length: 13
size: -
V: TRBV28
J: TRBJ1-2
D: TRBD1
DNA: TGTGCCAGCAGCATAAAGAATCAGGGGGCGTTCACCTTC
CDR3: CASSIKNQGAFTF

length: 15
size: -
V: TRBV15
J: TRBJ1-4
D: -
DNA: TGTGCCACCAGCAGAGATACGGGACGGAATGAAAAACTGTTTTTT
CDR3: CATSRDTGRNEKLFF

length: 16
size: few
V: TRBV11-2
J: TRBJ2-5
D: -
DNA: TGTGCCAGCAGCTTAGTGATAGCGGCCGTTCAAGAGACCCAGTACTTC
CDR3: CASSLVIAAVQETQYF

length: 15
size: -
V: TRBV7-2
J: TRBJ2-4
D: TRBD2
DNA: TGTGCCAGCAGCTTAGATTTTAGCGGGAGGACGGGGCAGTACTTC
CDR3: CASSLDFSGRTGQYF

length: 15
size: few
V: TRBV20-1
J: TRBJ2-1
D: -
DNA: TGCAGTGCTAGAGACATGGGGCCGATACGCAATGAGCAGTTCTTC
CDR3: CSARDMGPIRNEQFF

length: 16
size: few
V: TRBV7-2
J: TRBJ2-5
D: TRBD1
DNA: TGTGCCAGCAGCTTAGATCCTGACAGGGTCCGAGAGACCCAGTACTTC
CDR3: CASSLDPDRVRETQYF

length: 16
size: -
V: TRBV7-9
J: TRBJ2-7
D: TRBD1
DNA: TGTGCCAGCAGCTTATTTCCCTTACAGGGGCTTAGAGAGCAGTACTTC
CDR3: CASSLFPLQGLREQYF

length: 13
size: -
V: TRBV20-1
J: TRBJ2-1
D: -
DNA: TGCAGTGCTAGAGATCCCGGCCACAATGAGCAGTTCTTC
CDR3: CSARDPGHNEQFF

length: 14
size: many
V: TRBV29-1
J: TRBJ2-7
D: TRBD2
DNA: TGCAGCGTTGTACAGCGGGGGGGCCTCAACGAGCAGTACTTC
CDR3: CSVVQRGGLNEQYF

length: 13
size: few
V: TRBV11-2
J: TRBJ2-7
D: -
DNA: TGTGCCAGCAGCTTAGACCCATGGCCCGAGCAGTACTTC
CDR3: CASSLDPWPEQYF

length: 16
size: few
V: TRBV25-1
J: TRBJ2-5
D: -
DNA: TGTGCCAGCAGTGACCAACCGGGACACGTACAAGAGACCCAGTACTTC
CDR3: CASSDQPGHVQETQYF

length: 12
size: many
V: TRBV29-1
J: TRBJ2-5
D: -
DNA: TGCAGCGTTTCCCTAGGGGGTGAGACCCAGTACTTC
CDR3: CSVSLGGETQYF

length: 17
size: few
V: TRBV20-1
J: TRBJ2-7
D: TRBD2
DNA: TGCAGTGCTCAGGCAACTAGCGGGAGGGCTATAGTCTACGAGCAGTACTTC
CDR3: CSAQATSGRAIVYEQYF

length: 15
size: once
V: TRBV2
J: TRBJ2-1
D: TRBD2
DNA: TGTGCCAGCAGTGAGGGGACTAGCTCTGGCAATGAGCAGTTCTTC
CDR3: CASSEGTSSGNEQFF

length: 16
size: many
V: TRBV24-1
J: TRBJ2-1
D: TRBD2
DNA: TGTGCCACCAGTGACCGGACTAGCGGGGGTCGCAATGAGCAGTTCTTC
CDR3: CATSDRTSGGRNEQFF

length: 15
size: -
V: TRBV9
J: TRBJ2-7
D: -
DNA: TGTGCCAGCAGCGTCGACGGGCTAACCTACAATGAGCAGTACTTC
CDR3: CASSVDGLTYNEQYF

length: 14
size: few
V: TRBV5-5
J: TRBJ1-1
D: -
DNA: TGTGCCACCACTAAAACCGCGCGGAACACTGAAGCTTTCTTT
CDR3: CATTKTARNTEAFF

length: 15
size: few
V: TRBV7-7
J: TRBJ2-7
D: TRBD1
DNA: TGTGCCAGCAGCTTATACCGGGACAGGGGCAGCGAGCAGTACTTC
CDR3: CASSLYRDRGSEQYF

length: 14
size: -
V: TRBV14
J: TRBJ2-1
D: -
DNA: TGTGCCAGCAGCCGAGCGCGGACCTACAATGAGCAGTTCTTC
CDR3: CASSRARTYNEQFF

length: 14
size: -
V: TRBV27
J: TRBJ1-6
D: -
DNA: TGTGCCAGCAGTTTGGCAGGGGCTGGCTCACCCCTCCACTTT
CDR3: CASSLAGAGSPLHF

length: 13
size: -
V: TRBV24-1
J: TRBJ2-7
D: -
DNA: TGTGCCACCAGTGATTTGCGATACAATGAGCAGTACTTC
CDR3: CATSDLRYNEQYF

length: 14
size: few
V: TRBV6-5
J: TRBJ1-4
D: TRBD1
DNA: TGTGCCAGCAGCCGGGGCAGGGGGGATGAGAAACTGTTTTTT
CDR3: CASSRGRGDEKLFF

length: 10
size: many
V: TRBV29-1
J: TRBJ2-5
D: -
DNA: TGCAGCGTTTGGGAAGAGACCCAGTACTTC
CDR3: CSVWEETQYF

length: 15
size: -
V: TRBV20-1
J: TRBJ2-3
D: -
DNA: TGCAGTGCTCTAGACACCGGCGCCAGCACAGATACGCAGTATTTT
CDR3: CSALDTGASTDTQYF

length: 15
size: few
V: TRBV14
J: TRBJ2-1
D: TRBD2
DNA: TGTGCCAGCAGTGAACGGACTAGCGGGGTTGATGAGCAGTTCTTC
CDR3: CASSERTSGVDEQFF

length: 15
size: -
V: TRBV5-1
J: TRBJ2-5
D: TRBD2
DNA: TGCGCCAGCAGCTTCTCGCGGGGGTTTTACAATGAGCAGTACTTC
CDR3: CASSFSRGFYNEQYF

length: 16
size: -
V: TRBV28
J: TRBJ1-2
D: -
DNA: TGTGCCAGCAGTCCGACCGACGGGGGCGCTTACTATGACTACACCTTC
CDR3: CASSPTDGGAYYDYTF

length: 15
size: many
V: TRBV7-2
J: TRBJ2-1
D: TRBD1
DNA: TGTGCCAGCAGCTTAGAGGGACAGGGTTACAATGAGCAGTTCTTC
CDR3: CASSLEGQGYNEQFF

length: 14
size: -
V: TRBV20-1
J: TRBJ2-5
D: TRBD1
DNA: TGCAGTGCTTCCGGGACAGGGGGCTGGGAGACCCAGTACTTC
CDR3: CSASGTGGWETQYF

length: 15
size: many
V: TRBV4-3
J: TRBJ2-7
D: -
DNA: TGCGCCAGCAGCCAAGATTGGCTAGCCGGCTACGAGCAGTACTTC
CDR3: CASSQDWLAGYEQYF

length: 15
size: -
V: TRBV7-9
J: TRBJ2-6
D: -
DNA: TGTGCCAGCAGCTTAATTCTGGGGCCGGCCAACGTCCTGACTTTC
CDR3: CASSLILGPANVLTF

length: 16
size: few
V: TRBV20-1
J: TRBJ2-1
D: TRBD2
DNA: TGCAGTGCTAGAGATCGGGGTGGGACTAACTACAATGAGCAGTTCTTC
CDR3: CSARDRGGTNYNEQFF

length: 13
size: -
V: TRBV20-1
J: TRBJ1-1
D: -
DNA: TGCAGTTTTCCCCCCCCGGGGAGGGGTGAAGCTTTCTTT
CDR3: CSFPPPGRGEAFF

length: 16
size: -
V: TRBV20-1
J: TRBJ2-3
D: -
DNA: TGCAGTGCTAGAGATCCACGGCGGGGCTACACAGATACGCAGTATTTT
CDR3: CSARDPRRGYTDTQYF

length: 16
size: few
V: TRBV20-1
J: TRBJ2-5
D: TRBD1
DNA: TGCAGTGCCAGAGGGGCCCCGGGACAGGGGGAAGAGACCCAGTACTTC
CDR3: CSARGAPGQGEETQYF

length: 16
size: many
V: TRBV7-9
J: TRBJ2-6
D: -
DNA: TGTGCCAGCAGCTCCAGGGGTTCTCCTGGGGCCAACGTCCTGACTTTC
CDR3: CASSSRGSPGANVLTF

length: 17
size: many
V: TRBV4-2
J: TRBJ2-2
D: TRBD2
DNA: TGTGCCAGCAGCCGACAGACTAGCGGGAGCCCCACCGGGGAGCTGTTTTTT
CDR3: CASSRQTSGSPTGELFF

length: 13
size: -
V: TRBV7-9
J: TRBJ2-1
D: TRBD1
DNA: TGTGCCAGCAGCAAACAGGGGTACAATGAGCAGTTCTTC
CDR3: CASSKQGYNEQFF